The clone carrying this T cell receptor (beta chain) has only a few counts. CDR1 and CDR2 from the germline V gene are SGHAT and FQDESV (reference sequence). The CDR3 covers 16 residues. V lost 5 bases, J lost 2 bases, and 17 bases lay in between. Healthy individuals of Caucasian origin from Russia, aged about 6 to 95, served as donors. This entry comes from a study of blood T cells in healthy people across ages. Through a sample-barcoded 5' primer and a J-beta primer mix, a second PCR was run for roughly 7 to 12 cycles. TCRdb re-called the 5' RACE reads through MiXCR, storing one row per CDR3 protein. In the table there are more than 1,400,000 distinct CDR3 sequences, roughly 40% of which are singletons.

Input material: blood. The chain combines TRBV11-1 with TRBJ2-3, with D perhaps TRBD1 or TRBD2 (6 bases each). The clonotype comes from a woman aged 18-29 years in good health. This CDR3 is CASSPLGGPSTDTQYF. The DNA of the CDR3 is TGTGCCAGCAGCCCGCTAGGGGGGCCTTCCACAGATACGCAGTATTTT.